The source of this T cell receptor (beta chain) is a study of blood T cell repertoires in COVID-19. Study as a whole: The cDNA or gDNA used as material had been derived from T cells, B-cell-depleted T cells, or PBMCs.

Original analysis: Using reference gene primer amplification, nucleated cell counts were estimated. TCRdb's table, derived via immunoSEQ multiplex PCR, lists solely in-frame clones and lacks some. V, J and clone size derive from that table, while D and trimming were established from the DNA sequence. The sample contains more than 65,000 clones, roughly four fifths of which appear only once. The CDR3 is made up of 13 amino acids. V was cut by 3 bases and J by 6 bases, with 12 bases left in between. Germline values: CDR1 SGHVS, CDR2 FQNEAQ. The sequenced material came from peripheral blood. The sequence derives from a woman aged 80 or over with acute or convalescent COVID-19. This rearrangement joins TRBV7-8 to TRBJ2-7; D unresolved. This chain's CDR3 is CASSFGGQREQYF. The CDR3 DNA is TGTGCCAGCAGCTTTGGTGGGCAACGCGAGCAGTACTTC.